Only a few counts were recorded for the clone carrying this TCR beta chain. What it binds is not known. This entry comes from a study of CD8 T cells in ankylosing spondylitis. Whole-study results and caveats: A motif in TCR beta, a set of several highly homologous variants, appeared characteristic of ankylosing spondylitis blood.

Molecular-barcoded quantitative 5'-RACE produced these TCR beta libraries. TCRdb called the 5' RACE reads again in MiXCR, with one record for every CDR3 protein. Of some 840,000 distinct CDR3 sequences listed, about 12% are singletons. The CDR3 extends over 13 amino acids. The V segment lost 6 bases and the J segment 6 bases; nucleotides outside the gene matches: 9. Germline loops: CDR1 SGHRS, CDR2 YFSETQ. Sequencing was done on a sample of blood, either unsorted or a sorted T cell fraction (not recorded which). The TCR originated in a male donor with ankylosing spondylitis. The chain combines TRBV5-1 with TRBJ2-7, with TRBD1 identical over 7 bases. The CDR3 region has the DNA TGCGCCAGCAAAAAGGGGGCAGCCCCCGAGCAGTACTTC. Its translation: CASKKGAAPEQYF.